This passage covers 31 T cell receptor beta chains from one sample sequenced in a study of a mutant IDH1 vaccine in newly diagnosed glioma. Documented time point: week 11, during vaccination. A single vaccine dose contained 300 ug of mutant IDH1 20-mer peptide, and topical imiquimod was used with it. Using immunoSEQ multiplex PCR, the repertoire was profiled, and TCRdb retains in-frame clones only, with some absent. The sample includes some 120,000 clones, roughly 78% of them seen just once. Which antigens these TCRs recognize remains unknown. This specimen consisted of PBMCs, obtained from a glioma patient whose treatment included an IDH1 peptide vaccine. These receptors were taken from a man in his forties with glioma.

The V and J genes are TRBV6-1 and TRBJ2-3; 7 bases fit TRBD2. The germline gives CDR1 MNHNS, CDR2 SASEGT. The ends lost 3 bases at V and 3 bases at J; junction bases unmatched: 3. The CDR3 is made up of 14 amino acids. CDR3 residues: CASSDSLATDTQYF. CDR3 DNA sequence: TGTGCCAGCAGTGATTCACTAGCGACAGATACGCAGTATTTT.

The chain carries TRBV5-8 and TRBJ2-3, with TRBD1 identical over 10 bases. The CDR3 spans 16 residues. The V gene's germline CDR1 is SGHTS and CDR2 YDEGEE. J lost 3 bases, V lost 5 bases, and 9 bases had no gene match. In DNA, the CDR3 is TGTGCCAGCAGATCCGGGACAGGGGTTTGGACAGATACGCAGTATTTT. This translates into CASRSGTGVWTDTQYF. The whole variable domain, filled in from reference TRBV5-8 and TRBJ2-3, reads EAGVTQSPTHLIKTRGQQATLRCSPISGHTSVYWYQQALGLGLQFLLWYDEGEERNRGNFPPRFSGRQFPNYSSELNVNALELEDSALYLCASRSGTGVWTDTQYFGPGTRLTVL.

This sequence joins TRBV6-6 and TRBJ1-4; the D is unclear. CDR1 is MNHNY and CDR2 is SVGAGI in the germline V gene (reference sequence). The CDR3 is made up of 14 amino acids. Trimming shortened V by 4 bases and J by 4 bases, and 10 bases separated the two germline ends. The CDR3, as DNA: TGTGCCAGCAGTTTTATGGGAAATAATGAAAAACTGTTTTTT. Translated: CASSFMGNNEKLFF.

The chain couples TRBV7-9 to TRBJ2-1; no clear D. There are 10 residues in the CDR3. Germline lookup yields CDR1 SEHNR and CDR2 FQNEAQ (reference sequence). V gave up 1 base and J gave up 8 bases, with 0 bases separating them. In DNA, the CDR3 is TGTGCCAGCAGCTTAGATGAGCAGTTCTTC. It specifies CASSLDEQFF.

The chain carries TRBV7-2 and TRBJ1-1, with 8 bases aligning to TRBD1. After removal of 2 bases from V and 4 bases from J, the junction contained 0 bases not matched to a gene. There are 13 residues in the CDR3. From germline, CDR1 is SGHTA and CDR2 FQGNSA. CDR3 DNA sequence: TGTGCCAGCAGCTTACAGGGGGCCACTGAAGCTTTCTTT. Protein sequence: CASSLQGATEAFF.

This chain links TRBV10-3 with TRBJ2-1; 7 nucleotides line up with TRBD1. CDR3 size: 15 residues. In germline, CDR1 is ENHRY, CDR2 SYGVKD. V was clipped by 6 bases and J by 6 bases; unmatched bases: 11. CDR3 region: CAIRAAGTVGNEQFF. In nucleotides, the CDR3 is TGTGCCATCAGGGCAGCCGGGACAGTAGGCAATGAGCAGTTCTTC.

V is TRBV2 and J is TRBJ1-2; TRBD1 is a possible D gene (5 bases). V lost 8 bases to trimming and J lost 0 bases, with 13 bases between them. This CDR3 region has 14 residues. In germline, CDR1 is SNHLY, CDR2 FYNNEI. In nucleotides, the CDR3 is TGTGCCAGCCACCTGGGACTTTCTAACTATGGCTACACCTTC. It translates to CASHLGLSNYGYTF.

The chain is built from TRBV4-3 and TRBJ2-1; D remains unclear. The V end lost 5 bases, the J end lost 6 bases, and 14 bases lay between the germline ends. Germline V gene lookup returns CDR1 LGHNA and CDR2 YSLEER. This CDR3 has 14 amino acids. This CDR3 reads CASSAGETLNEQFF. Written as DNA, the CDR3 is TGCGCCAGCAGCGCTGGCGAGACCCTCAATGAGCAGTTCTTC.

This chain connects TRBV6-6 to TRBJ2-7; 7 bases map to TRBD1. This CDR3 is built from 14 residues. The V gene end was trimmed by 6 bases and the J gene end by 2 bases; junction bases not matched to a gene: 7. Germline CDR1 reads MNHNY; CDR2 reads SVGAGI (reference sequence). CDR3 DNA: TGTGCCAGCAGCCGTAACAGGGGAGCCTACGAGCAGTACTTC. Translated: CASSRNRGAYEQYF.

The chain couples TRBV19 to TRBJ2-3; tentatively, D is TRBD1 or TRBD2 (5 bases each). The CDR3 spans 14 residues. The germline CDR1 and CDR2 sequences are LNHDA and SQIVND (reference sequence). V was clipped by 3 bases and J by 3 bases, with 10 bases between them. CDR3 nucleotide sequence: TGTGCCAGTAGTATGACGGGACGGACAGATACGCAGTATTTT. Translated, it gives CASSMTGRTDTQYF.

The CDR3 sequence is CASSPGTGWAGETQYF. The CDR3 DNA is TGCGCCAGCAGCCCAGGGACAGGGTGGGCGGGAGAGACCCAGTACTTC. The gene calls are TRBV4-1 and TRBJ2-5, with 9 bases lining up with TRBD1. The germline CDR1 and CDR2 sequences are MGHRA and YSYEKL. Trimming took 4 bases from V and 4 from J; bases not matched to a gene: 10. This CDR3 spans 16 amino acids.

This chain links TRBV2 with TRBJ2-6; TRBD1 matches at 8 bases. V trimming: 4 bases; J trimming: 4 bases; junction bases outside the gene matches: 6. The CDR3 totals 16 residues. Germline V gene data show CDR1 as SNHLY and CDR2 as FYNNEI. The CDR3 reads CASSGPQGAGANVLTF. The CDR3, as DNA: TGTGCCAGCAGTGGACCGCAGGGGGCCGGGGCCAACGTCCTGACTTTC.

This clone was recorded once. J is TRBJ2-7 and V is TRBV11-1; 8 bases align to TRBD1. This CDR3 region has 15 residues. Germline V gives CDR1 SGHAT, CDR2 FQDESV (reference sequence). Trimming removed 3 bases from V and 1 base from J; junction bases left unmatched: 5. The CDR3 protein is CASSFPTGGSYEQYF. The CDR3 nucleotides read TGTGCCAGCAGCTTTCCAACAGGGGGATCCTACGAGCAGTACTTC. The variable domain in full, completed from reference TRBV11-1 and TRBJ2-7, reads EAEVAQSPRYKITEKSQAVAFWCDPISGHATLYWYRQILGQGPELLVQFQDESVVDDSQLPKDRFSAERLKGVDSTLKIQPAELGDSAMYLCASSFPTGGSYEQYFGPGTRLTVT.

The chain recombines TRBV5-1 with TRBJ2-1; D gene ambiguous. The CDR3 is made up of 12 amino acids. Germline lookup yields CDR1 SGHRS and CDR2 YFSETQ. V dropped 0 bases and J dropped 6 bases, with 4 bases sitting between them. CDR3 sequence: CASSLEGNEQFF. Here the CDR3 DNA reads TGCGCCAGCAGCTTGGAAGGCAATGAGCAGTTCTTC. The full variable domain, completed using reference TRBV5-1 and TRBJ2-1, is KAGVTQTPRYLIKTRGQQVTLSCSPISGHRSVSWYQQTPGQGLQFLFEYFSETQRNKGNFPGRFSGRQFSNSRSEMNVSTLELGDSALYLCASSLEGNEQFFGPGTRLTVL.

V and J are TRBV7-6 and TRBJ2-5; TRBD2 matches at 15 bases. Germline loops: CDR1 SGHVS, CDR2 FNYEAQ. The CDR3 runs to 19 residues. J lost 1 base, V lost 3 bases, and 9 bases had no gene match. The CDR3 nucleotides read TGTGCCAGCAGCTTCCGGACTAGCGGGAGGGCCTTTCGCCAAGAGACCCAGTACTTC. Protein product: CASSFRTSGRAFRQETQYF.

This clone appeared a few times. The V gene is TRBV7-2, the J gene TRBJ2-7; D is ambiguous. Germline V gene data show CDR1 as SGHTA and CDR2 as FQGNSA. CDR3 length: 13 residues. Trimming took 6 bases from V and 4 from J, leaving 13 bases between them. CDR3 residues: CASSAPSKYEQYF. The CDR3, as DNA: TGTGCCAGCAGTGCCCCCTCAAAATACGAGCAGTACTTC.

The sample holds a few counts of this clone. This rearrangement joins TRBV30 to TRBJ1-2; 9 positions agree with TRBD1. From germline, CDR1 is GTSNPN and CDR2 SVGIG (reference sequence). The length of the CDR3 is 15 residues. V lost 0 bases, J lost 6 bases, and 8 bases stayed unmatched. CDR3 sequence: CAWSVRGTGSDGYTF. As DNA, the CDR3 is TGTGCCTGGAGTGTACGGGGGACAGGGTCGGATGGCTACACCTTC. Based on the CDR3 plus reference TRBV30 and TRBJ1-2, the full variable domain is SQTIHQWPATLVQPVGSPLSLECTVEGTSNPNLYWYRQAAGRGLQLLFYSVGIGQISSEVPQNLSASRPQDRQFILSSKKLLLSDSGFYLCAWSVRGTGSDGYTFGSGTRLTVV.

The gene calls are TRBV16 and TRBJ1-2, with D perhaps matching TRBD1 (6 bases). V dropped 4 bases and J dropped 7 bases, with 10 bases sitting between them. The CDR3 consists of 12 residues. Germline assignment: CDR1 KGHSY and CDR2 FQNENV. Written as DNA, the CDR3 is TGTGCCAGCAGCCCAGGACAGCGTGGCTACACCTTC. Protein: CASSPGQRGYTF.

J is TRBJ2-1 and V is TRBV5-4; D gene unclear. This CDR3 region has 13 residues. The germline V and J ends were trimmed by 0 bases and 6 bases, with 7 bases remaining between them. CDR1 is SGHNT, CDR2 YYREEE, per germline (reference sequence). CDR3 protein: CASSLGTSNEQFF. DNA for the CDR3: TGTGCCAGCAGCTTGGGCACTTCCAATGAGCAGTTCTTC.

This chain connects TRBV19 to TRBJ2-5; D ambiguous. V was pared by 5 bases and J by 3 bases, with 16 bases between. Germline CDR1 and CDR2: LNHDA and SQIVND (reference sequence). This CDR3 spans 15 amino acids. The CDR3 DNA reads as TGTGCCAGTAGTCTGGGCGTAGCCCTCAAAGAGACCCAGTACTTC. Its translation is CASSLGVALKETQYF.

CDR3 nucleotides: TGTGCCAGCAGTCGGGGGACAGGGGGCACAGATACGCAGTATTTT. It specifies CASSRGTGGTDTQYF. The rearrangement joins TRBV6-6 to TRBJ2-3; 10 bases fit TRBD1. V shed 5 bases, J shed 1 base, and the junction held 3 bases outside the gene matches. Looked up from germline, CDR1 is MNHNY and CDR2 is SVGAGI (reference sequence). The CDR3 sequence is 15 residues long.

The V gene is TRBV11-3, the J gene TRBJ1-6; D not certain. V lost 2 bases and J lost 2, with 4 bases in between. Germline CDR1 SGHNT, CDR2 YENEEA. The length of the CDR3 is 14 residues. The CDR3 DNA follows: TGTGCCAGCAGCTTATATCCCTATAATTCACCCCTCCACTTT. The encoded protein is CASSLYPYNSPLHF.

The chain is built from TRBV7-2 and TRBJ1-1; maybe TRBD1 (6 bases). The germline gives CDR1 SGHTA, CDR2 FQGNSA. V was cut by 1 base and J by 4 bases, with 10 bases left in between. The CDR3 runs 14 residues. This chain's CDR3 is CASSLEEGGTEAFF. For the CDR3, the DNA is TGTGCCAGCAGCTTAGAGGAGGGGGGCACTGAAGCTTTCTTT.

This clone was detected a few times. The genes are TRBV11-3 and TRBJ2-2, with D unclear. Germline CDR1 reads SGHNT; CDR2 reads YENEEA. CDR3 length: 13 residues. V gave up 9 bases and J gave up 3 bases, with 11 bases separating them. The CDR3 sequence is CASKVADTGELFF. Written as DNA, the CDR3 is TGTGCCAGTAAGGTCGCGGACACCGGGGAGCTGTTTTTT. Full variable domain (rest looked up from reference TRBV11-3 and TRBJ2-2): EAGVVQSPRYKIIEKKQPVAFWCNPISGHNTLYWYLQNLGQGPELLIRYENEEAVDDSQLPKDRFSAERLKGVDSTLKIQPAELGDSAVYLCASKVADTGELFFGEGSRLTVL.

The CDR3 here is CASSIASANTGELFF. The DNA for the CDR3 is TGTGCCAGTAGTATAGCCAGCGCGAACACCGGGGAGCTGTTTTTT. The chain recombines TRBV19 with TRBJ2-2; D unresolved. The CDR3 is 15 amino acids. Trimming took 1 base from V and 0 from J, leaving 6 bases between them. Germline V gives CDR1 LNHDA, CDR2 SQIVND (reference sequence). The variable domain in full, completed from reference TRBV19 and TRBJ2-2, reads DGGITQSPKYLFRKEGQNVTLSCEQNLNHDAMYWYRQDPGQGLRLIYYSQIVNDFQKGDIAEGYSVSREKKESFPLTVTSAQKNPTAFYLCASSIASANTGELFFGEGSRLTVL.

The rearrangement joins TRBV7-2 to TRBJ2-7; no clear D. Germline CDR1 SGHTA, CDR2 FQGNSA. This CDR3 region has 12 residues. The germline V and J ends were trimmed by 5 bases and 2 bases, with 7 bases remaining between them. In DNA, the CDR3 is TGTGCCAGCAGCCAGACAACCTACGAGCAGTACTTC. Translation: CASSQTTYEQYF.

This clone came up a few times. J is TRBJ2-3 and V is TRBV15, with D perhaps matching TRBD1 (6 bases). This CDR3 spans 15 amino acids. The V and J ends lost 4 bases and 1 base respectively, with 12 bases between them. Germline loops: CDR1 LNHNV, CDR2 YYDKDF (reference sequence). In DNA form, the CDR3 reads TGTGCCACCAGCACAAGGGACACCGGCACAGATACGCAGTATTTT. Its translation is CATSTRDTGTDTQYF.

This sequence joins TRBV10-2 and TRBJ2-7; 8 nucleotides agree with TRBD1. The CDR3 has 12 residues. V trimming: 3 bases; J trimming: 10 bases; junction bases outside the gene matches: 5. In germline, CDR1 is WSHSY, CDR2 SAAADI. The CDR3 sequence: CASSETRGQQYF. The CDR3 nucleotides are TGCGCCAGCAGTGAAACCAGGGGGCAACAGTACTTC.

V and J are TRBV7-2 and TRBJ2-1; D might be TRBD1 (6 bases). The CDR3 is made up of 15 amino acids. The germline V and J ends were trimmed by 1 base and 5 bases, with 12 bases remaining between them. Germline V gives CDR1 SGHTA, CDR2 FQGNSA. Here the CDR3 reads CASSLDGRGHNEQFF. CDR3 in DNA: TGTGCCAGCAGCTTAGACGGCAGGGGCCACAATGAGCAGTTCTTC.

The chain uses TRBV7-6 and TRBJ1-4; 9 bases are shared with TRBD1. Germline loops: CDR1 SGHVS, CDR2 FNYEAQ. Trimming at V came to 7 bases and at J to 10 bases, leaving 10 bases not matched to a gene. The CDR3 consists of 14 residues. The CDR3 loop reads CASIAGTGFGKLFF. The CDR3 DNA sequence: TGTGCCAGCATTGCCGGGACAGGGTTCGGAAAACTGTTTTTT. Full variable domain (missing parts from reference TRBV7-6 and TRBJ1-4): GAGVSQSPRYKVTKRGQDVALRCDPISGHVSLYWYRQALGQGPEFLTYFNYEAQQDKSGLPNDRFSAERPEGSISTLTIQRTEQRDSAMYRCASIAGTGFGKLFFGSGTQLSVL.

The rearrangement uses TRBV5-4 and TRBJ2-3; 12 positions match TRBD2. Germline V lookup: CDR1 SGHNT, CDR2 YYREEE (reference sequence). The CDR3 runs 15 residues. The junction had 5 bases not matched to a gene; V was cut back by 5 bases and J by 4 bases. The DNA of the CDR3 is TGTGCCAGCAGTCTAGCGGGGGGGCCGGCAGATACGCAGTATTTT. It yields the protein CASSLAGGPADTQYF.